Included here is one T cell receptor (beta chain) sequence, with context. This CDR3 is built from 16 residues. Germline CDR1 is MGHRA and CDR2 is YSYEKL. Trimming cost V 0 bases and J 8 bases; bases outside gene matches: 9. The data were obtained in a study of T cells in localized non-small cell lung cancer. The assay was immunoSEQ multiplex PCR, and TCRdb's table has in-frame clones only and misses some. The sample lists some 38,000 clones, roughly 89% occurring once. The receptor was isolated from a male donor older than 55 with stage II lung adenocarcinoma. The material sequenced was peripheral blood mononuclear cells, taken before any cancer treatment. The V call is TRBV4-1, the J call TRBJ2-3, with 9 positions matching TRBD1. Written as DNA, the CDR3 is TGCGCCAGCAGCCAAGATAGGGGACAGGGCTCCCTTACGCAGTATTTT. It specifies CASSQDRGQGSLTQYF.